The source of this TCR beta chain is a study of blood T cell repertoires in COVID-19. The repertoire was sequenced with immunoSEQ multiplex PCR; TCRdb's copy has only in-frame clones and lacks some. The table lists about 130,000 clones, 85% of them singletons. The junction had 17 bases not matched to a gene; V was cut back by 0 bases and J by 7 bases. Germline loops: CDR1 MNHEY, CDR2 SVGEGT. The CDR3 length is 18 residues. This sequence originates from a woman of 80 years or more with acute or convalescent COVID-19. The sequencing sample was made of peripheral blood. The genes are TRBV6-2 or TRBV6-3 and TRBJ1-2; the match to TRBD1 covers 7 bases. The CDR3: CASSYSRGLLGVAGGYTF. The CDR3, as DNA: TGTGCCAGCAGTTACTCTAGGGGGCTCCTAGGAGTTGCAGGTGGCTACACCTTC.